This T cell receptor (beta chain) stems from a study of molecular identifiers for immune sequencing clone quantification. Study-wide findings and caveats: Amid one million naive cells, spiked Jurkat TCR RNA from one cell was reportedly still detectable. Clones carrying above 20 RNA copies accounted for over 97% of effector molecules, under 1% in naive cells.

This clonotype was seen a handful of times. The antigen is unknown. This CDR3 region has 15 residues. The germline V gene encodes CDR1 MGHDK and CDR2 SYGVNS. Trimming removed 2 bases at V and 5 bases at J, with 15 bases between. TCRdb re-called the PCR reads with MiXCR, one entry per CDR3 protein. This sample has some 590,000 distinct CDR3 sequences, with roughly 23% found just once. The clonotype comes from a human donor in good health. Some libraries in this study had Jurkat cell RNA spiked in. The V and J genes are TRBV25-1 and TRBJ2-5, with D hard to call. The sample consisted of naive CD8+ T cells from blood, with Jurkat cell RNA spiked in. Described subset: FACS-sorted CD8+CD4-CCR7+CD45RA+ naive T cells. DNA for the CDR3: TGTGCCAGCAGTGAAGTAAGGACCCTCGGGGAGACCCAGTACTTC. It codes for CASSEVRTLGETQYF. Using reference TRBV25-1 and TRBJ2-5 for the parts outside the CDR3, the full variable domain is EADIYQTPRYLVIGTGKKITLECSQTMGHDKMYWYQQDPGMELHLIHYSYGVNSTEKGDLSSESTVSRIRTEHFPLTLESARPSHTSQYLCASSEVRTLGETQYFGPGTRLLVL.